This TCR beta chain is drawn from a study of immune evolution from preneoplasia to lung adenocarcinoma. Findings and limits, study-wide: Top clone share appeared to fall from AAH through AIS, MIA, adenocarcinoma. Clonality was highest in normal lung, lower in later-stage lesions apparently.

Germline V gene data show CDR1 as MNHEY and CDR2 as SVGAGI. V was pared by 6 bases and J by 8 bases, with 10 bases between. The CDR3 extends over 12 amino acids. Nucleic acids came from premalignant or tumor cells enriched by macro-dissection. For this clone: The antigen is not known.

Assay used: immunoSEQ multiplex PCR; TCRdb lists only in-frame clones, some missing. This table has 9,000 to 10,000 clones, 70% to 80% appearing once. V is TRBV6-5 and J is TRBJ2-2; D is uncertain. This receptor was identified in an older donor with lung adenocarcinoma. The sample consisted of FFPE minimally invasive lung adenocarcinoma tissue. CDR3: CASRSAWGELFF. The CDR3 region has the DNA TGTGCCAGCAGAAGCGCATGGGGGGAGCTGTTTTTT.